Listed here are 26 T cell receptor beta chains from one sample, sequenced in a study of immune characterization of retroperitoneal liposarcoma. Via MiXCR, TCRdb re-called the PCR reads, giving one row per CDR3 protein. The sample holds roughly 20,000 distinct CDR3 sequences; 35% to 40% are singletons and the top ten take roughly 7.4%. The sequenced sample was blood. Receptors originate from a male donor with retroperitoneal liposarcoma.

This clonotype was found many times. The V gene is TRBV6-1, the J gene TRBJ2-3; 13 positions match TRBD2. Germline V gene lookup returns CDR1 MNHNS and CDR2 SASEGT. The CDR3 is 15 residues long. With V trimmed by 6 bases and J by 5 bases, 5 bases remained unmatched. As DNA, the CDR3 is TGTGCCAGCAGGACGGGACTAGCGGGAAAAGATACGCAGTATTTT. It encodes CASRTGLAGKDTQYF.

The V call is TRBV7-6, the J call TRBJ1-2, with D possibly being TRBD1 (5 bases). CDR1 and CDR2 (germline): SGHVS, FNYEAQ. The germline V and J ends were trimmed by 5 bases and 5 bases, with 18 bases remaining between them. The CDR3 extends over 15 amino acids. The CDR3 bases are TGTGCCAGCAGCCCAAAGTGGGGGGGAGAGTATGGCTACACCTTC. It codes for CASSPKWGGEYGYTF.

A few counts support this clonotype. The genes are TRBV6-4 and TRBJ2-3, with TRBD2 identical over 10 bases. CDR1 is MRHNA and CDR2 is SNTAGT in the germline V gene. The V gene end was trimmed by 4 bases and the J gene end by 2 bases; junction bases not matched to a gene: 3. This CDR3 has 15 residues. CDR3 sequence reads: CASSVGTSDTDTQYF. CDR3 coding DNA: TGTGCCAGCAGTGTCGGGACTAGCGACACAGATACGCAGTATTTT.

V and J are TRBV6-2 or TRBV6-3 and TRBJ1-1; possibly TRBD1 for D (6 bases). The CDR3 has 16 residues. V shed 6 bases and J shed 10 bases, with 27 bases lying between them. Germline CDR1 reads MNHEY; CDR2 reads SVGEGT. The CDR3: CASRTGDPGDRWRAFF. The CDR3 region has the DNA TGTGCCAGCAGGACCGGGGACCCAGGGGATAGGTGGCGAGCTTTCTTT.

This clonotype was recorded many times. The genes are TRBV6-1 and TRBJ2-7; 14 bases are shared with TRBD2. Germline lookup yields CDR1 MNHNS and CDR2 SASEGT. The CDR3 sequence is 15 residues long. V was pared by 5 bases and J by 4 bases, with 4 bases of the junction left unmatched. CDR3 sequence (DNA): TGTGCCAGCAGTCCGACTAGCGGGAGGGGGTACGAGCAGTACTTC. Translation gives CASSPTSGRGYEQYF.

This clonotype was counted between two and nine times. This rearrangement joins TRBV6-1 to TRBJ1-1; 7 bases agree with TRBD1. V dropped 7 bases and J dropped 0; count of bases not matched to a gene: 5. The CDR3 covers 14 residues. From germline, CDR1 is MNHNS and CDR2 SASEGT. This chain's CDR3 is CASKPTGMNTEAFF. CDR3 DNA: TGTGCCAGCAAACCGACAGGGATGAACACTGAAGCTTTCTTT.

The rearrangement uses TRBV6-5 and TRBJ1-2; the match to TRBD1 covers 7 bases. CDR1 and CDR2 from the germline V gene are MNHEY and SVGAGI. The CDR3 spans 13 residues. The trim removed 5 bases at V and 6 bases at J, leaving 6 bases unmatched. In DNA form, the CDR3 reads TGTGCCAGCAGTAGATCCGGGACAGATGGCTACACCTTC. The encoded protein is CASSRSGTDGYTF.

The CDR3: CASFTGDRVGGNEQYF. The CDR3 DNA reads TGTGCCAGCTTCACCGGGGACAGGGTCGGGGGTAATGAGCAGTACTTC. The V and J genes are TRBV11-3 and TRBJ2-4; 9 nucleotides match TRBD1. Losses at the gene ends were 8 bases for V and 13 bases for J; bases not matched to a gene: 21. The length of the CDR3 is 16 residues. The V gene's germline CDR1 is SGHNT and CDR2 YENEEA.

In this sample, this clonotype turned up a few times. The CDR3 reads CASSEQPPAGGSYNEQFF. DNA for the CDR3: TGTGCCAGCAGTGAACAACCTCCAGCGGGGGGCTCCTACAATGAGCAGTTCTTC. The chain carries TRBV6-1 and TRBJ2-1; TRBD2 matches at 9 bases. Germline V gene lookup returns CDR1 MNHNS and CDR2 SASEGT. The CDR3 is made up of 18 amino acids. With 2 bases clipped from V and 0 bases from J, the junction kept 8 bases outside the gene matches.

This clonotype was seen a few times. The DNA for the CDR3 is TGTGCCAGCAGTTTATGGATTAGCGGGGCTAGCACAGATACGCAGTATTTT. Amino acids: CASSLWISGASTDTQYF. V usage is TRBV28 and J usage is TRBJ2-3; 8 positions match TRBD2. The V gene end was trimmed by 0 bases and the J gene end by 0 bases; junction bases not matched to a gene: 5. The CDR3 runs to 17 residues. The germline V gene has CDR1 MDHEN and CDR2 SYDVKM.

There are many counts of this clonotype. The chain is built from TRBV11-3 and TRBJ2-5; 13 bases map to TRBD2. The J call may be wrong; the DNA end is better matched by TRBJ2-7. This CDR3 has 21 amino acids. Germline V gene lookup returns CDR1 SGHNT and CDR2 YENEEA. CDR3 sequence: CASSGPLAGGPQGKPRYEQYF. The CDR3, as DNA: TGTGCCAGCAGCGGACCACTAGCGGGAGGGCCTCAGGGAAAACCGAGGTACGAGCAGTACTTC.

This clonotype turned up a few times. The chain joins TRBV27 to TRBJ2-1; D uncertain. The J call is uncertain, as TRBJ2-7 better fits the DNA end. This CDR3 comprises 13 residues. Germline V lookup: CDR1 MNHEY, CDR2 SMNVEV (reference sequence). This chain's CDR3 is CASSLGRSYEQYF. Written as DNA, the CDR3 is TGTGCCAGCAGTTTAGGCAGGTCATACGAGCAGTACTTC.

The chain uses TRBV12-3 or TRBV12-4 and TRBJ2-5; D is ambiguous. The CDR3 length is 17 residues. The V end lost 0 bases, the J end lost 4 bases, and 18 bases lay between the germline ends. The CDR3 nucleotides read TGTGCCAGCAGTTTAGCGCTGGGTTACGGGCGTCGAGAGACCCAGTACTTC. This encodes CASSLALGYGRRETQYF.

The rearrangement uses TRBV6-5 and TRBJ2-3; D perhaps matches TRBD2 (5 bases). Germline V gives CDR1 MNHEY, CDR2 SVGAGI. CDR3 size: 16 residues. V dropped 0 bases and J dropped 0 bases, with 10 bases sitting between them. CDR3 in DNA: TGTGCCAGCAGTTACTCTCGGGGATCTAGCACAGATACGCAGTATTTT. Its protein product is CASSYSRGSSTDTQYF.

The chain employs TRBV7-2 and TRBJ1-1; 7 bases fit TRBD1. The CDR3 contains 14 residues. Germline-derived CDR1 and CDR2 are SGHTA and FQGNSA. Unmatched junction bases numbered 6, after V lost 5 bases and J lost 3 bases. CDR3 sequence reads: CASSDPTGHTEAFF. The CDR3 DNA is TGTGCCAGCAGCGACCCGACAGGGCACACTGAAGCTTTCTTT.

At least ten counts were recorded for this clonotype. V and J are TRBV6-5 and TRBJ2-3; 16 nucleotides align to TRBD2. The CDR3 consists of 18 residues. CDR1 is MNHEY, CDR2 SVGAGI, per germline. Trimming cost V 2 bases and J 4 bases; bases outside gene matches: 6. This CDR3 is CASSYRGTSGRASDTQYF. The DNA for the CDR3 is TGTGCCAGCAGTTACAGAGGGACTAGCGGGAGGGCCTCAGATACGCAGTATTTT.

The chain carries TRBV6-5 and TRBJ1-3, with 10 bases matching TRBD1. V lost 5 bases and J lost 0; bases outside the gene matches: 4. From germline, CDR1 is MNHEY and CDR2 SVGAGI. The CDR3 consists of 16 residues. The CDR3 here is CASSKGQGSSGNTIYF. The CDR3 coding sequence is TGTGCCAGCAGTAAGGGACAGGGGAGCTCTGGAAACACCATATATTTT.

Many counts were recorded for this clonotype. The chain uses TRBV6-1 and TRBJ2-1, with 11 bases lining up with TRBD2. The DNA matches TRBJ2-7 better at its end, which makes the J call doubtful. CDR1 is MNHNS, CDR2 SASEGT, per germline. The CDR3 is 15 residues long. The CDR3 spells CASSSGLAASYEQYF. CDR3 coding DNA: TGTGCCAGCAGTTCGGGACTAGCGGCGTCCTACGAGCAGTACTTC.

The chain joins TRBV6-1 to TRBJ2-5; D is ambiguous. Per the germline V gene, CDR1 is MNHNS and CDR2 is SASEGT. Deletions cut 7 bases from V and 4 bases from J, with 22 bases between. This CDR3 comprises 16 residues. The CDR3 spells CASKVEPRSTPETQYF. The CDR3 region has the DNA TGTGCCAGCAAAGTGGAACCCCGGAGTACCCCAGAGACCCAGTACTTC.

This clonotype was seen repeatedly, ten times or more. The V and J genes are TRBV6-1 and TRBJ2-2, with D unclear. Deletions cut 5 bases from V and 4 bases from J, with 14 bases between. Germline-derived CDR1 and CDR2 are MNHNS and SASEGT. CDR3 length equals 15 residues. CDR3 sequence (DNA): TGTGCCAGCAGTTATAACTGGGAAACCACCGGGGAGCTGTTTTTT. It specifies CASSYNWETTGELFF.

For this clonotype: This could be a read error, since a much larger clone is one nucleotide away. Lacking the conserved final phenylalanine or tryptophan, this CDR3 likely reflects a read error. The V call is TRBV7-2, the J call TRBJ2-1; D perhaps matches TRBD1 (6 bases). The DNA end lines up better with TRBJ2-7; the J call may be wrong. The germline CDR1 and CDR2 sequences are SGHTA and FQGNSA. The CDR3 is 14 residues long. Here the CDR3 reads CASSPPTGFSEQYC. In DNA form, the CDR3 reads TGTGCCAGCAGCCCCCCGACAGGTTTTTCGGAGCAGTACTGC.

This clonotype was detected many times. The chain carries TRBV6-1 and TRBJ2-1; no reliable D call. Trimming pared 2 bases from V and 12 bases from J, leaving 5 bases between. This CDR3 has 10 amino acids. CDR1 and CDR2 (germline): MNHNS, SASEGT. CDR3 region: CASSEWVQFF. The CDR3 DNA follows: TGTGCCAGCAGTGAATGGGTGCAGTTCTTC.

The chain has TRBV6-6 and TRBJ1-5; maybe TRBD1 (5 bases). The length of the CDR3 is 14 residues. Per germline, CDR1 MNHNY and CDR2 SVGAGI (reference sequence). V was pared by 0 bases and J by 2 bases, with 5 bases between. Here the CDR3 DNA reads TGTGCCAGCAGTTACTCACAGGGCAATCAGCCCCAGCATTTT. Its translation is CASSYSQGNQPQHF.

This rearrangement joins TRBV12-3 or TRBV12-4 to TRBJ2-2, with D perhaps TRBD1 (5 bases). The CDR3 extends over 13 amino acids. V lost 1 base to trimming and J lost 5 bases, with 5 bases between them. CDR3 coding DNA: TGTGCCAGCAGTTTAGAGGGGACCGGGGAGCTGTTTTTT. This encodes CASSLEGTGELFF.

By share, this clonotype counts as medium-sized. The V gene is TRBV6-1, the J gene TRBJ2-5, with D possibly matching TRBD2 (5 bases). Germline V CDR1 and CDR2: MNHNS, SASEGT. This CDR3 spans 15 amino acids. V was clipped by 5 bases and J by 5 bases, with 18 bases between them. CDR3 in amino acids: CASSLSGGVSETQYF. For the CDR3, the DNA is TGTGCCAGCAGTTTGAGCGGAGGAGTAAGTGAGACCCAGTACTTC.

This clonotype was seen only a few times. The V call is TRBV12-3 or TRBV12-4, the J call TRBJ1-2; the D is unclear. This CDR3 comprises 13 residues. V lost 1 base and J lost 7, with 10 bases in between. The CDR3 nucleotides are TGTGCCAGCAGTTTAGGGGCAAAGGGTGGCTACACCTTC. Its translation is CASSLGAKGGYTF.